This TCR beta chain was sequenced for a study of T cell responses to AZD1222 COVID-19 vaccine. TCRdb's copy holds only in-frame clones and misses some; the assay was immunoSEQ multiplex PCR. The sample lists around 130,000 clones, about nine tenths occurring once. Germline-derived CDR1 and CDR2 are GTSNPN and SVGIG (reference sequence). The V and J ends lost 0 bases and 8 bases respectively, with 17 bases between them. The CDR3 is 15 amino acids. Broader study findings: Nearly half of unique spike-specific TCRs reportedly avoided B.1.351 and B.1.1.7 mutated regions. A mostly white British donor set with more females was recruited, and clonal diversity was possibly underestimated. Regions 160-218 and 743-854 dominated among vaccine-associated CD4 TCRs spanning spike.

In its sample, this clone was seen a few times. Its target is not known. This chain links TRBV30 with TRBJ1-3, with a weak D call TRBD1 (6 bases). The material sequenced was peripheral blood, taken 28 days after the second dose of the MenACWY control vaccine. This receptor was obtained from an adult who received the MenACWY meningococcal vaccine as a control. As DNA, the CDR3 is TGTGCCTGGAGTGTATCTACGGGACATTCGGACACCATATATTTT. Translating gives CAWSVSTGHSDTIYF.